This T cell receptor beta chain was retrieved from a study of blood T cell repertoires in COVID-19. Looking at the study overall: COVID-19 samples collected from the United States, Italy and Spain covered acute and convalescent phases. The cDNA or gDNA used as material had been derived from T cells, B-cell-depleted T cells, or PBMCs.

V gave up 7 bases and J gave up 1 base; unmatched junction bases: 9. Germline V gives CDR1 SGHVS, CDR2 FQNEAQ. This CDR3 contains 15 residues. Authors' processing steps: Amplifying reference gene primers gave estimates of nucleated cell counts. Sequenced by immunoSEQ multiplex PCR; TCRdb stores in-frame clones only, minus some. Clone size and V and J calls were adopted from that table, with D and trimming inferred from the DNA. The sample holds tens of thousands of clones, just over 85% seen once. This clone was picked up one time. Sequencing input: peripheral blood. The source is a human donor in a cohort sampled during active COVID-19. This chain connects TRBV7-8 to TRBJ2-5, with TRBD1 matching over 7 bases. CDR3 sequence reads: CASNRDRNLQETQYF. CDR3 DNA sequence: TGTGCCAGCAACCGGGACAGAAACCTCCAAGAGACCCAGTACTTC.